Each of the 12 T cell receptor beta chains below was sequenced from the same sample in a study of cytomegalovirus exposure and HLA in healthy donors. The PCR contained 60 Vbeta and 13 Jbeta primers. Produced via immunoSEQ multiplex PCR; TCRdb's table is partial and in-frame only. The table lists under 250,000 clones, over 75% of them singletons, with 2.3% in the top ten. Sequencing used PBMCs. The receptors derive from a woman in her fifties or sixties in good health and CMV-seronegative.

The gene calls are TRBV6-5 and TRBJ2-1; 7 bases match TRBD2. Losses at the gene ends were 9 bases for V and 4 bases for J; bases not matched to a gene: 9. From germline, CDR1 is MNHEY and CDR2 SVGAGI. This CDR3 spans 14 amino acids. CDR3 DNA: TGTGCCAGTGGGATGGGAGGGTTATACAATGAGCAGTTCTTC. Protein: CASGMGGLYNEQFF.

The rearrangement uses TRBV6-1 and TRBJ1-5; 8 nucleotides line up with TRBD1. CDR1 is MNHNS and CDR2 is SASEGT in the germline V gene. The CDR3 totals 15 residues. V lost 6 bases, J lost 3 bases, and 7 bases stayed unmatched. The CDR3 region has the DNA TGTGCCAGCAGAGCGACAGGGGCCGACAATCAGCCCCAGCATTTT. Encoded protein: CASRATGADNQPQHF.

The J gene is TRBJ2-4, the V gene TRBV30; 7 bases are shared with TRBD2. The CDR3 covers 13 residues. Germline-derived CDR1 and CDR2 are GTSNPN and SVGIG (reference sequence). Losses at the gene ends were 5 bases for V and 7 bases for J; bases not matched to a gene: 8. CDR3 residues: CAWGPGLSNIQYF. The DNA of the CDR3 is TGTGCCTGGGGACCGGGACTATCCAACATTCAGTACTTC.

The chain recombines TRBV7-9 with TRBJ2-3, with a possible D match to TRBD1 (6 bases). The germline gives CDR1 SEHNR, CDR2 FQNEAQ (reference sequence). V was cut by 4 bases and J by 3 bases, with 11 bases left in between. CDR3 length: 14 residues. The CDR3 spells CASSYGQRTDTQYF. CDR3 bases: TGTGCCAGCAGCTATGGACAGCGGACAGATACGCAGTATTTT.

This rearrangement joins TRBV19 to TRBJ1-1; unclear D gene. The CDR3 is 13 amino acids. CDR1 is LNHDA, CDR2 SQIVND, per germline (reference sequence). Between the trimmed V and J ends, which lost 11 bases and 3 bases, there was a span of 16 bases. CDR3 bases: TGTGCCTGCCGGAGGCGCGGCGACACTGAAGCTTTCTTT. The encoded protein is CACRRRGDTEAFF.

The chain uses TRBV7-2 and TRBJ1-4, with 8 bases identical to TRBD1. The V gene end was trimmed by 0 bases and the J gene end by 8 bases; junction bases not matched to a gene: 5. The CDR3 contains 15 residues. The V gene's germline CDR1 is SGHTA and CDR2 FQGNSA. The DNA for the CDR3 is TGTGCCAGCAGCTTAGCGACAGGGGTTGTAGAAAAACTGTTTTTT. Its translation is CASSLATGVVEKLFF.

V is TRBV28 and J is TRBJ2-5; D may be TRBD2 (7 bases). The DNA end lines up better with TRBJ2-7; the J call may be wrong. The CDR3 runs to 14 residues. Germline CDR1 is MDHEN and CDR2 is SYDVKM. Here the CDR3 reads CASSLTGGGLEQYF. For the CDR3, the DNA is TGTGCCAGCAGTTTAACCGGCGGGGGCCTCGAGCAGTACTTC.

V is TRBV29-1 and J is TRBJ2-4, with a tentative D call TRBD1 (5 bases). The CDR3 consists of 15 residues. Trimming shortened V by 4 bases and J by 1 base, and 14 bases separated the two germline ends. CDR1 and CDR2 (germline): SQVTM, ANQGSEA. The CDR3 DNA reads TGCAGCGTTGGGGGCACCTATAGGGCCAAAAACATTCAGTACTTC. Amino acids: CSVGGTYRAKNIQYF. Drawing the rest from reference TRBV29-1 and TRBJ2-4, the complete variable domain is SAVISQKPSRDICQRGTSLTIQCQVDSQVTMMFWYRQQPGQSLTLIATANQGSEATYESGFVIDKFPISRPNLTFSTLTVSNMSPEDSSIYLCSVGGTYRAKNIQYFGAGTRLSVL.

In this sample, this clone turned up a few times. The chain employs TRBV4-3 and TRBJ2-7; 7 nucleotides agree with TRBD1. The CDR3 length is 17 residues. Per the germline V gene, CDR1 is LGHNA and CDR2 is YSLEER. V was pared by 1 base and J by 3 bases, with 12 bases of the junction left unmatched. This chain's CDR3 is CASSQGVGTANLYEQYF. For the CDR3, the DNA is TGCGCCAGCAGCCAAGGCGTTGGGACAGCCAACCTCTACGAGCAGTACTTC.

Of note for this clone: Compared with germline, one end of the junction differs, possibly owing to a read error. V and J are TRBV7-9 and TRBJ1-2; 9 bases are a match to TRBD1. The germline gives CDR1 SEHNR, CDR2 FQNEAQ (reference sequence). The CDR3 totals 14 residues. Here the CDR3 DNA reads TGTTCCAGCAGCCAAACGGGACAGGGAGTAAGGGACACCTTC. Translated: CSSSQTGQGVRDTF.

The chain has TRBV5-4 and TRBJ2-5, with a weak D call TRBD1 (5 bases). This CDR3 comprises 20 residues. Germline V gene sequence: CDR1 SGHNT, CDR2 YYREEE (reference sequence). The V gene lost 0 bases and the J gene lost 5 bases, with 29 bases spanning the gap. The CDR3 reads CASSLVGFAAKGSKGETQYF. The CDR3 nucleotides read TGTGCCAGCAGCTTGGTCGGGTTCGCAGCCAAAGGGTCCAAGGGGGAGACCCAGTACTTC.

This chain joins TRBV6-1 and TRBJ1-1; 7 bases are a match to TRBD1. The germline V gene encodes CDR1 MNHNS and CDR2 SASEGT. This CDR3 has 14 amino acids. V was pared by 7 bases and J by 4 bases, with 9 bases of the junction left unmatched. CDR3 bases: TGTGCCAGCATTTGGGACAGAACCTCCACTGAAGCTTTCTTT. This encodes CASIWDRTSTEAFF.